Listed here are 23 T cell receptor beta chains from one sample, sequenced in a study of CD8 T cells in Susac syndrome. With random hexamers, reverse transcription was performed on about 0.45 to 1 ug of RNA. MiXCR, applied by TCRdb to the immunoSEQ multiplex PCR reads, yields one record per CDR3 protein. Here the sample spans around 200,000 distinct CDR3 sequences, around 95% being singletons. The sequenced sample consisted of CD4+ T cells from PBMCs. The receptors derive from a human donor with multiple sclerosis.

The chain uses TRBV20-1 and TRBJ2-5; a possible D gene is TRBD2 (5 bases). V gave up 2 bases and J gave up 5 bases, with 9 bases separating them. The germline gives CDR1 DFQATT, CDR2 SNEGSKA (reference sequence). This CDR3 contains 12 residues. Written as DNA, the CDR3 is TGCAGTGCTAGACTGGACTGGGAGACCCAGTACTTC. This gives the protein CSARLDWETQYF.

The chain employs TRBV7-9 and TRBJ1-1; D uncertain. The CDR3 runs 13 residues. V was clipped by 5 bases and J by 11 bases, with 18 bases between them. The V gene's germline CDR1 is SEHNR and CDR2 FQNEAQ (reference sequence). The CDR3 is CASSRTRRGTAFF. CDR3 in DNA: TGTGCCAGCAGCCGGACGAGGAGAGGTACGGCTTTCTTT.

The V call is TRBV24-1, the J call TRBJ1-2; D is ambiguous. The CDR3 has 13 residues. V lost 4 bases, J lost 3 bases, and 8 bases lay in between. Germline assignment: CDR1 KGHDR and CDR2 SFDVKD. CDR3 residues: CATSEGDYYGYTF. Here the CDR3 DNA reads TGTGCCACCAGTGAGGGCGATTACTATGGCTACACCTTC.

The genes are TRBV3-1 and TRBJ2-5; D is unresolved. V was trimmed by 1 base and J by 7 bases, leaving 13 bases between them. CDR3 length: 14 residues. Germline V gives CDR1 LGHDT, CDR2 YNNKEL (reference sequence). The CDR3 sequence: CASSQVMDRTTQYF. CDR3 bases: TGTGCCAGCAGCCAAGTCATGGACCGGACGACCCAGTACTTC.

The chain couples TRBV30 to TRBJ1-6; TRBD1 matches 11 bases. Germline loops: CDR1 GTSNPN, CDR2 SVGIG (reference sequence). The CDR3 consists of 14 residues. Trimming removed 5 bases from V and 9 bases from J; junction bases left unmatched: 6. CDR3 sequence: CAWLPGQGVSPLHF. The CDR3 nucleotides read TGTGCCTGGCTTCCGGGACAGGGGGTTTCACCCCTCCACTTT.

The chain joins TRBV7-2 to TRBJ2-5; 13 bases map to TRBD2. With 5 bases clipped from V and 4 bases from J, the junction kept 13 bases outside the gene matches. Germline V gene sequence: CDR1 SGHTA, CDR2 FQGNSA. This CDR3 is 18 amino acids long. The CDR3 reads CASSRRTSGGLRGETQYF. As DNA, the CDR3 is TGTGCCAGCAGCCGTCGGACTAGCGGGGGTCTCCGGGGAGAGACCCAGTACTTC.

This chain uses TRBV29-1 with TRBJ2-3; 10 bases align to TRBD2. Germline trimming cut 3 bases from V and 5 bases from J; bases unmatched to any gene: 5. The CDR3 sequence is 14 residues long. CDR1 and CDR2 from the germline V gene are SQVTM and ANQGSEA. The CDR3 DNA sequence: TGCAGCGTTGAGCTAGCGGGGGTGGAAGATACGCAGTATTTT. It codes for CSVELAGVEDTQYF.

This chain connects TRBV6-4 to TRBJ1-5; possible D gene TRBD1, 5 bases. The V and J ends lost 0 bases and 0 bases respectively, with 9 bases between them. The CDR3 contains 16 residues. Per the germline V gene, CDR1 is MRHNA and CDR2 is SNTAGT. The CDR3 reads CASSDSKQDSNQPQHF. Written as DNA, the CDR3 is TGTGCCAGCAGTGACTCTAAACAGGATAGCAATCAGCCCCAGCATTTT.

This chain uses TRBV9 with TRBJ2-5, with a weak D call TRBD2 (5 bases). Trimming removed 3 bases from V and 5 bases from J, with 11 bases in between. The CDR3 spans 13 residues. Germline lookup yields CDR1 SGDLS and CDR2 YYNGEE. DNA for the CDR3: TGTGCCAGCAGCGAAACTAGTACGGAGACCCAGTACTTC. The encoded protein is CASSETSTETQYF.

This chain connects TRBV29-1 to TRBJ1-1; no reliable D call. Germline V CDR1 and CDR2: SQVTM, ANQGSEA. CDR3 length: 12 residues. Trimming took off 5 bases at V and 3 bases at J, with 10 bases between the two ends. CDR3 amino acids: CSVYAVDTEAFF. CDR3 nucleotide sequence: TGCAGCGTTTACGCAGTGGACACTGAAGCTTTCTTT.

The chain combines TRBV7-9 with TRBJ2-7; D gene uncertain. From germline, CDR1 is SEHNR and CDR2 FQNEAQ (reference sequence). This CDR3 has 13 residues. V was trimmed by 4 bases and J by 5 bases, leaving 12 bases between them. The CDR3 region is CASSSWASHEQYV. The DNA of the CDR3 is TGTGCCAGCAGCTCTTGGGCATCTCACGAGCAGTACGTC.

The rearrangement uses TRBV27 and TRBJ1-5; D gene uncertain. The CDR3 has 12 amino acids. From germline, CDR1 is MNHEY and CDR2 SMNVEV (reference sequence). With 8 bases removed from V and 3 bases from J, the gap between germline ends came to 8 bases. In DNA, the CDR3 is TGTGCCAGCCGGACGGCCAATCAGCCCCAGCATTTT. It is translated as CASRTANQPQHF.

V usage is TRBV7-9 and J usage is TRBJ2-7, with D possibly TRBD2 on 6 matching bases. The CDR3 has 13 residues. The V end lost 5 bases, the J end lost 5 bases, and 13 bases lay between the germline ends. Germline values: CDR1 SEHNR, CDR2 FQNEAQ (reference sequence). The CDR3 nucleotides read TGTGCCAGCAGCCTCGGAGGGAAGGACGAGCAGTACGTC. Translated: CASSLGGKDEQYV.

The J gene is TRBJ2-5, the V gene TRBV3-1, with D possibly being TRBD1 (6 bases). The length of the CDR3 is 13 residues. The V gene lost 6 bases and the J gene lost 5 bases, with 13 bases spanning the gap. Looked up from germline, CDR1 is LGHDT and CDR2 is YNNKEL (reference sequence). CDR3 region: CASRSRGGETQYF. In nucleotides, the CDR3 is TGTGCCAGCAGAAGCAGGGGTGGGGAGACCCAGTACTTC.

This rearrangement joins TRBV15 to TRBJ2-7; maybe TRBD1 (6 bases). The CDR3 loop spans 18 amino acids. V was shortened by 0 bases and J by 4 bases, with 22 bases between the two germline ends. Germline V gives CDR1 LNHNV, CDR2 YYDKDF (reference sequence). The CDR3 is CATSREAPRTDNLYEQYF. CDR3 DNA: TGTGCCACCAGCAGAGAAGCACCGAGGACAGACAACCTTTACGAGCAGTACTTC. The full variable domain, rest sourced from reference TRBV15 and TRBJ2-7, is DAMVIQNPRYQVTQFGKPVTLSCSQTLNHNVMYWYQQKSSQAPKLLFHYYDKDFNNEADTPDNFQSRRPNTSFCFLDIRSPGLGDTAMYLCATSREAPRTDNLYEQYFGPGTRLTVT.

This clonotype was observed a single time. This chain joins TRBV20-1 and TRBJ1-6, with D possibly being TRBD1 (5 bases). The CDR3 has 18 amino acids. With 0 bases removed from V and 8 bases from J, the gap between germline ends came to 23 bases. Germline CDR1 DFQATT, CDR2 SNEGSKA (reference sequence). For the CDR3, the DNA is TGCAGTGCTAGAGATATCGGCGCTTGGGGCGCTAATCATTCACCCCTCCACTTT. Translating it yields CSARDIGAWGANHSPLHF.

As regards this clonotype: An end of the junction differs from the germline gene, which may be a read error. The chain uses TRBV30 and TRBJ1-1; D gene ambiguous. Germline values: CDR1 GTSNPN, CDR2 SVGIG (reference sequence). The CDR3 is 11 amino acids. CDR3 DNA: TGTGCCTGGAGTCCGCTCACTGAAGCTTTTTTT. Translated: CAWSPLTEAFF.

The V gene is TRBV7-8, the J gene TRBJ1-6; the D is unclear. Per germline, CDR1 SGHVS and CDR2 FQNEAQ. The CDR3 is 16 amino acids. V lost 1 base to trimming and J lost 7 bases, with 14 bases between them. The DNA for the CDR3 is TGTGCCAGCAGCTTAGTCCTAGGCAGAAACAATTCACCCCTCCACTTT. Translation gives CASSLVLGRNNSPLHF.

The count of this clonotype is one. CDR3 coding DNA: TGCAGCACCGGGACAGGGTACACAGATACGCAGTATTTT. Amino acids: CSTGTGYTDTQYF. The J gene is TRBJ2-3, the V gene TRBV29-1, with 9 bases lining up with TRBD1. V lost 8 bases, J lost 2 bases, and 5 bases stayed unmatched. Germline loops: CDR1 SQVTM, CDR2 ANQGSEA. The CDR3 loop spans 13 amino acids.

The chain links TRBV27 to TRBJ1-1, with 8 bases matching TRBD1. Germline CDR1 MNHEY, CDR2 SMNVEV (reference sequence). The CDR3 loop spans 13 amino acids. The trim removed 5 bases at V and 7 bases at J, leaving 6 bases unmatched. The chain's CDR3 is CASSLGQGREAFF. Written as DNA, the CDR3 is TGTGCCAGCAGTCTCGGACAGGGTCGTGAAGCTTTCTTT.

The chain joins TRBV5-6 to TRBJ2-2; D may be TRBD2 (5 bases). The CDR3 extends over 15 amino acids. CDR1 is SGHDT, CDR2 YYEEEE, per germline. Trimming cost V 2 bases and J 4 bases, with 12 bases left between them. CDR3 nucleotides: TGTGCCAGCAGCTTCCCAGAGGGCCCCACCGGGGAGCTGTTTTTT. Encoded protein: CASSFPEGPTGELFF. The full variable domain, in which reference TRBV5-6 and TRBJ2-2 provide the parts outside the CDR3, is DAGVTQSPTHLIKTRGQQVTLRCSPKSGHDTVSWYQQALGQGPQFIFQYYEEEERQRGNFPDRFSGHQFPNYSSELNVNALLLGDSALYLCASSFPEGPTGELFFGEGSRLTVL.

This chain joins TRBV9 and TRBJ2-3; perhaps TRBD2 as D (6 bases). V was pared by 3 bases and J by 0 bases, with 14 bases between. The CDR3 has 16 amino acids. From germline, CDR1 is SGDLS and CDR2 YYNGEE. CDR3 residues: CASSGGLQTSTDTQYF. The CDR3 DNA sequence: TGTGCCAGCAGCGGGGGACTTCAGACTAGCACAGATACGCAGTATTTT.

This clonotype appeared once. J is TRBJ2-5 and V is TRBV20-1; D is unclear. CDR1 and CDR2 from the germline V gene are DFQATT and SNEGSKA (reference sequence). CDR3 length equals 15 residues. Trimming took off 0 bases at V and 2 bases at J, with 13 bases between the two ends. This chain's CDR3 is CSARDRPGNQETQYF. The CDR3 DNA is TGCAGTGCTAGAGATCGCCCAGGAAATCAAGAGACCCAGTACTTC.